This entry lists 24 T cell receptor beta chains sequenced from one sample in a study of blood T cell repertoires in COVID-19. The assay was immunoSEQ multiplex PCR, and TCRdb's table has in-frame clones only and misses some. Here the sample spans 150,000 or so clones, approximately 80% being singletons. Material for sequencing was peripheral blood. The receptor source for this set is a woman at least 80 years old with acute or convalescent COVID-19.

CDR3 in DNA: TGCAGTCCTTTCTCGAACACTGAAGCTTTCTTT. Its protein product is CSPFSNTEAFF. The chain carries TRBV20-1 and TRBJ1-1; D gene uncertain. Per the germline V gene, CDR1 is DFQATT and CDR2 is SNEGSKA (reference sequence). V was shortened by 8 bases and J by 1 base, with 8 bases between the two germline ends. There are 11 residues in the CDR3.

The chain links TRBV7-6 to TRBJ2-3; TRBD1 agrees at 12 bases. J was trimmed by 3 bases and V by 5 bases; bases with no gene match: 12. Germline CDR1 SGHVS, CDR2 FNYEAQ. This CDR3 is built from 18 residues. This CDR3 is CASSDLPGQGAVTDTQYF. The DNA of the CDR3 is TGTGCCAGCAGCGATCTCCCGGGACAGGGGGCGGTTACAGATACGCAGTATTTT.

This chain uses TRBV27 with TRBJ1-5; 7 nucleotides agree with TRBD1. With V trimmed by 3 bases and J by 0 bases, 11 bases remained unmatched. Germline V lookup: CDR1 MNHEY, CDR2 SMNVEV (reference sequence). This CDR3 contains 18 residues. This chain's CDR3 is CASSFPGTDSYSNQPQHF. CDR3 nucleotides: TGTGCCAGCAGTTTCCCAGGGACAGACTCTTATAGCAATCAGCCCCAGCATTTT.

This clone was seen once. The rearrangement links TRBV29-1 to TRBJ1-4, with 7 positions matching TRBD1. Germline CDR1 is SQVTM and CDR2 is ANQGSEA. CDR3 length equals 11 residues. With V trimmed by 6 bases and J by 7 bases, 2 bases remained unmatched. CDR3 bases: TGCAGCGTAAACAGGGGTGAAAAACTGTTTTTT. Translation: CSVNRGEKLFF.

The J gene is TRBJ1-1, the V gene TRBV2; 8 nucleotides agree with TRBD1. CDR3 length equals 14 residues. The germline V gene encodes CDR1 SNHLY and CDR2 FYNNEI. Losses at the gene ends were 5 bases for V and 4 bases for J; bases not matched to a gene: 6. The CDR3 nucleotides read TGTGCCAGCAGTTTACAGGGGGAAGGCACTGAAGCTTTCTTT. This translates into CASSLQGEGTEAFF.

The chain combines TRBV3-1 (or the pseudogene TRBV3-2) with TRBJ1-2; tentatively, D is TRBD1 (6 bases). The CDR3 has 11 residues. CDR1 and CDR2 (germline): LGHDT, YNNKEL (reference sequence). Trimming took off 4 bases at V and 8 bases at J, with 8 bases between the two ends. Here the CDR3 reads CASSLQGGYTF. In nucleotides, the CDR3 is TGTGCCAGCAGCCTACAGGGCGGCTACACCTTC.

This clone was counted a few times. The J gene is TRBJ2-1, the V gene TRBV2, with 12 bases aligning to TRBD1. The CDR3 is 15 residues long. In germline, CDR1 is SNHLY, CDR2 FYNNEI. V shed 6 bases and J 7 bases; nucleotides not matched to a gene: 7. This CDR3 reads CASSLGTGGKNEQFF. The CDR3 DNA reads as TGTGCCAGCAGCTTAGGGACAGGGGGCAAGAATGAGCAGTTCTTC.

The chain has TRBV6-2 or TRBV6-3 and TRBJ1-6; D gene uncertain. CDR1 and CDR2 (germline): MNHEY, SVGEGT. The CDR3 is 15 residues long. With 5 bases removed from V and 9 bases from J, the gap between germline ends came to 17 bases. The CDR3 loop reads CASSLYSSGGSPLHF. CDR3 sequence (DNA): TGTGCCAGCAGTCTATACTCCTCAGGTGGTTCACCCCTCCACTTT.

The chain carries TRBV3-1 (or the pseudogene TRBV3-2) and TRBJ2-2; no firm D call. CDR3 length: 17 residues. The ends were cut back, 4 bases at V and 0 bases at J, with 15 bases in the middle. The V gene's germline CDR1 is LGHDT and CDR2 YNNKEL (reference sequence). The CDR3 reads CASSRRGGGANTGELFF. The CDR3 DNA reads TGTGCCAGCAGCCGCAGAGGCGGCGGCGCGAACACCGGGGAGCTGTTTTTT.

The chain combines TRBV30 with TRBJ1-3; 9 nucleotides line up with TRBD1. The CDR3 loop spans 14 amino acids. Germline CDR1 GTSNPN, CDR2 SVGIG (reference sequence). Trimming removed 5 bases from V and 2 bases from J; junction bases left unmatched: 4. The CDR3 region has the DNA TGTGCCTGGCAACAGGGGGCTGCTGGAAACACCATATATTTT. Amino acids: CAWQQGAAGNTIYF.

This chain joins TRBV5-1 and TRBJ2-1, with 12 bases lining up with TRBD2. Germline V gives CDR1 SGHRS, CDR2 YFSETQ. This CDR3 contains 16 residues. J gave up 3 bases and V 3 bases, and 4 bases lay outside the gene matches. The CDR3 DNA follows: TGCGCCAGCAGCTCCAGACTAGCGGGGGACTACAATGAGCAGTTCTTC. It translates to CASSSRLAGDYNEQFF. The variable domain in full, completed from reference TRBV5-1 and TRBJ2-1, reads KAGVTQTPRYLIKTRGQQVTLSCSPISGHRSVSWYQQTPGQGLQFLFEYFSETQRNKGNFPGRFSGRQFSNSRSEMNVSTLELGDSALYLCASSSRLAGDYNEQFFGPGTRLTVL.

V is TRBV4-1 and J is TRBJ2-3; 11 nucleotides agree with TRBD2. The CDR3 totals 18 residues. The V and J ends lost 0 bases and 2 bases, in that order; junction bases with no gene match: 7. Per the germline V gene, CDR1 is MGHRA and CDR2 is YSYEKL. CDR3 protein: CASSQDPGTSGATDTQYF. The CDR3 nucleotides are TGCGCCAGCAGCCAAGATCCAGGGACTAGCGGAGCCACAGATACGCAGTATTTT.

The chain uses TRBV6-5 and TRBJ2-7; D perhaps matches TRBD1 (5 bases). CDR1 and CDR2 from the germline V gene are MNHEY and SVGAGI. The CDR3 has 12 residues. Trimming took off 5 bases at V and 3 bases at J, with 8 bases between the two ends. The CDR3, as DNA: TGTGCCAGCAGTCCTCAGGGCTACGAGCAGTACTTC. Its protein is CASSPQGYEQYF.

The chain's CDR3 is CASSKTGTGGFRFTEAFF. In nucleotides, the CDR3 is TGTGCCAGCAGCAAAACCGGGACAGGGGGCTTCAGGTTCACTGAAGCTTTCTTT. The chain has TRBV7-2 and TRBJ1-1; the match to TRBD1 covers 12 bases. After removal of 5 bases from V and 4 bases from J, the junction contained 14 bases not matched to a gene. Germline V gene lookup returns CDR1 SGHTA and CDR2 FQGNSA. This CDR3 is 18 amino acids long.

The V gene is TRBV29-1, the J gene TRBJ1-2; D gene uncertain. This CDR3 comprises 12 residues. CDR1 SQVTM and CDR2 ANQGSEA come from the germline V gene. Trimming cost V 2 bases and J 3 bases, with 7 bases left between them. The CDR3 region is CSVEFYDYGYTF. The CDR3 region has the DNA TGCAGCGTTGAATTCTACGACTATGGCTACACCTTC.

The chain carries TRBV19 and TRBJ1-2, with D uncertain. The CDR3 covers 15 residues. The V gene's germline CDR1 is LNHDA and CDR2 SQIVND (reference sequence). V was shortened by 4 bases and J by 4 bases, with 16 bases between the two germline ends. The CDR3 is CASSTVRGKGYGYTF. In nucleotides, the CDR3 is TGTGCCAGTAGTACGGTCCGGGGTAAAGGCTATGGCTACACCTTC.

V usage is TRBV3-1 (or the pseudogene TRBV3-2) and J usage is TRBJ1-2; unclear D gene. The CDR3 has 14 amino acids. V lost 5 bases, J lost 1 base, and 11 bases lay in between. The germline V gene encodes CDR1 LGHDT and CDR2 YNNKEL (reference sequence). CDR3 protein: CASSSPGSNYGYTF. The CDR3 DNA follows: TGTGCCAGCAGCTCCCCGGGGAGTAACTATGGCTACACCTTC.

The V gene is TRBV5-4, the J gene TRBJ1-3, with 8 positions matching TRBD1. Per germline, CDR1 SGHNT and CDR2 YYREEE (reference sequence). This CDR3 contains 16 residues. Trimming at V came to 0 bases and at J to 4 bases, leaving 6 bases not matched to a gene. Written as DNA, the CDR3 is TGTGCCAGCAGCTTGGCCAAACGGGACAGGGGAAACACCATATATTTT. Its translation is CASSLAKRDRGNTIYF. The complete variable domain, with remaining parts taken from reference TRBV5-4 and TRBJ1-3, reads ETGVTQSPTHLIKTRGQQVTLRCSSQSGHNTVSWYQQALGQGPQFIFQYYREEENGRGNFPPRFSGLQFPNYSSELNVNALELDDSALYLCASSLAKRDRGNTIYFGEGSWLTVV.

This chain links TRBV27 with TRBJ1-4; D is perhaps TRBD1 (5 bases). V lost 5 bases and J lost 8, with 18 bases in between. CDR1 MNHEY and CDR2 SMNVEV come from the germline V gene (reference sequence). The CDR3 length is 15 residues. The CDR3 DNA is TGTGCCAGCAGTGCGGAGGGGCCGAGATGGGAAAAACTGTTTTTT. Protein product: CASSAEGPRWEKLFF.

The chain uses TRBV4-2 and TRBJ1-2; 9 bases are a match to TRBD1. V shed 4 bases and J 2 bases; nucleotides not matched to a gene: 2. CDR3 length equals 14 residues. Per the germline V gene, CDR1 is LGHNA and CDR2 is YNFKEQ. CDR3 loop: CASSRGQGNYGYTF. The CDR3 bases are TGTGCCAGCAGCCGAGGACAGGGGAACTATGGCTACACCTTC.

The rearrangement uses TRBV11-2 and TRBJ1-5; a possible D gene is TRBD1 (5 bases). The CDR3 length is 15 residues. Germline CDR1 is SGHAT and CDR2 is FQNNGV. V was cut by 5 bases and J by 1 base, with 12 bases left in between. CDR3 bases: TGTGCCAGCAGCAGGGGAGGTATAAGCAATCAGCCCCAGCATTTT. The encoded protein is CASSRGGISNQPQHF.

This chain links TRBV6-6 with TRBJ1-5; tentatively, D is TRBD1 (5 bases). Per the germline V gene, CDR1 is MNHNY and CDR2 is SVGAGI (reference sequence). V shed 5 bases and J shed 8 bases, with 22 bases lying between them. The CDR3 has 16 residues. The chain's CDR3 is CASSPGGATFSKPQHF. The CDR3 DNA reads as TGTGCCAGCAGTCCGGGGGGAGCCACCTTTTCCAAGCCCCAGCATTTT.

This sequence joins TRBV6-5 and TRBJ1-1; the match to TRBD1 covers 7 bases. The germline V gene encodes CDR1 MNHEY and CDR2 SVGAGI. With V trimmed by 2 bases and J by 5 bases, 8 bases remained unmatched. The CDR3 totals 15 residues. CDR3 amino acids: CASSYTGEDRTEAFF. CDR3 DNA sequence: TGTGCCAGCAGTTACACAGGGGAGGATAGGACTGAAGCTTTCTTT.

The chain has TRBV5-1 and TRBJ1-1; D is unclear. Trimming took off 3 bases at V and 3 bases at J, with 18 bases between the two ends. The germline gives CDR1 SGHRS, CDR2 YFSETQ. The CDR3 consists of 16 residues. CDR3 nucleotides: TGCGCCAGCAGCTGGGGTCTAGGTCGGGGTTACACTGAAGCTTTCTTT. This encodes CASSWGLGRGYTEAFF.